What follows are 24 T cell receptor beta chains derived from one specimen sequenced in a study of blood T cell repertoires in COVID-19. This table comes from immunoSEQ multiplex PCR, and its TCRdb copy is limited to in-frame clones, with some not included. This sample yields 200,000 to 250,000 clones, of which about four fifths are seen a single time; roughly 5% belongs to the top ten. The sample consisted of PBMCs or T cells enriched from blood (not recorded which). The receptors were sampled from a woman in her forties or fifties who had been exposed to COVID-19.

V and J are TRBV12-5 and TRBJ2-2; 7 nucleotides match TRBD1. The V segment lost 1 base and the J segment 2 bases; nucleotides outside the gene matches: 4. The length of the CDR3 is 16 residues. The germline V gene encodes CDR1 LGHNT and CDR2 FRNRAP. The CDR3 DNA reads as TGTGCTAGTGGTTTGGGGGACAGATCAAACACCGGGGAGCTGTTTTTT. Protein sequence: CASGLGDRSNTGELFF.

The chain recombines TRBV11-2 with TRBJ2-1; weak D call: TRBD1 (5 bases). This CDR3 spans 16 amino acids. With 5 bases removed from V and 1 base from J, the gap between germline ends came to 15 bases. Germline CDR1 and CDR2: SGHAT and FQNNGV. CDR3 amino acids: CASSPRGGDSYNEQFF. The DNA of the CDR3 is TGTGCCAGCAGCCCTAGGGGTGGGGATTCCTACAATGAGCAGTTCTTC.

The rearrangement uses TRBV18 and TRBJ2-2; a possible D gene is TRBD2 (5 bases). The CDR3 contains 11 residues. CDR1 KGHSH and CDR2 LQKENI come from the germline V gene. Trimming left V 8 bases short and J 9 bases short, with 10 bases between. The CDR3 nucleotides read TGTGCCAGCACAAGAGGGAGGGAGCTGTTTTTT. Translation: CASTRGRELFF. Full variable domain (rest looked up from reference TRBV18 and TRBJ2-2): NAGVMQNPRHLVRRRGQEARLRCSPMKGHSHVYWYRQLPEEGLKFMVYLQKENIIDESGMPKERFSAEFPKEGPSILRIQQVVRGDSAAYFCASTRGRELFFGEGSRLTVL.

This clone was counted only a few times. This chain links TRBV7-2 with TRBJ2-3; 9 nucleotides line up with TRBD1. The length of the CDR3 is 17 residues. Germline trimming cut 3 bases from V and 3 bases from J; bases unmatched to any gene: 10. Germline V CDR1 and CDR2: SGHTA, FQGNSA. The CDR3 is CASSFPRQGVGTDTQYF. The CDR3 DNA reads TGTGCCAGCAGCTTCCCACGACAGGGGGTTGGAACAGATACGCAGTATTTT.

V gene TRBV29-1 combines with J gene TRBJ1-3; no clear D gene. The CDR3 covers 11 residues. Trimming cost V 7 bases and J 1 base, with 5 bases left between them. The germline gives CDR1 SQVTM, CDR2 ANQGSEA. CDR3 sequence reads: CSGESGNTIYF. DNA of the CDR3: TGCAGCGGAGAGTCTGGAAACACCATATATTTT.

The chain uses TRBV28 and TRBJ2-4; D might be TRBD2 (5 bases). V was clipped by 3 bases and J by 7 bases, with 13 bases between them. This CDR3 has 14 amino acids. Germline V gene lookup returns CDR1 MDHEN and CDR2 SYDVKM. CDR3 DNA: TGTGCCAGCAGTTTTATAGGGTGGAGGAACATTCAGTACTTC. Its protein product is CASSFIGWRNIQYF.

The rearrangement joins TRBV5-1 to TRBJ1-1; D remains ambiguous. Germline lookup yields CDR1 SGHRS and CDR2 YFSETQ. The CDR3 has 16 residues. Trimming cost V 0 bases and J 4 bases, with 16 bases left between them. CDR3 sequence reads: CASSLVPRVGGTEAFF. CDR3 bases: TGCGCCAGCAGCTTGGTTCCCCGGGTAGGCGGCACTGAAGCTTTCTTT.

CDR3 coding DNA: TGTGCCAGCAGCTTCGGGGCAGGGGGAGAAACCGGGGAGCTGTTTTTT. It is translated as CASSFGAGGETGELFF. V gene TRBV11-2 combines with J gene TRBJ2-2, with 7 nucleotides matching TRBD1. The V segment lost 3 bases and the J segment 5 bases; nucleotides outside the gene matches: 9. This CDR3 is 16 amino acids long. CDR1 and CDR2 (germline): SGHAT, FQNNGV.

The genes are TRBV6-5 and TRBJ2-7, with D possibly matching TRBD2 (6 bases). The CDR3 spans 15 residues. The germline V and J ends were trimmed by 6 bases and 3 bases, with 18 bases remaining between them. Germline loops: CDR1 MNHEY, CDR2 SVGAGI. CDR3 sequence (DNA): TGTGCCAGCAGGGCCTTACCGGGACTCGACTACGAGCAGTACTTC. Its translation: CASRALPGLDYEQYF.

J is TRBJ2-1 and V is TRBV18, with 13 bases fitting TRBD2. V dropped 3 bases and J dropped 5; count of bases not matched to a gene: 1. CDR3 length equals 15 residues. CDR1 and CDR2 (germline): KGHSH, LQKENI. The CDR3 is CASSPGLAGDNEQFF. CDR3 sequence (DNA): TGTGCCAGCTCACCCGGACTAGCGGGGGACAATGAGCAGTTCTTC.

V and J are TRBV6-5 and TRBJ1-1; tentative D call: TRBD1 (5 bases). The CDR3 length is 11 residues. Per the germline V gene, CDR1 is MNHEY and CDR2 is SVGAGI. V was shortened by 9 bases and J by 4 bases, with 9 bases between the two germline ends. The CDR3: CASGGVTEAFF. For the CDR3, the DNA is TGTGCCAGTGGGGGGGTCACTGAAGCTTTCTTT.

The V gene is TRBV5-8, the J gene TRBJ2-7; D ambiguous. Germline V lookup: CDR1 SGHTS, CDR2 YDEGEE. V gave up 4 bases and J gave up 2 bases, with 13 bases separating them. This CDR3 has 14 amino acids. CDR3 DNA sequence: TGTGCCAGCAGCCCCTACAGTAAGCCCTACGAGCAGTACTTC. It is translated as CASSPYSKPYEQYF.

V is TRBV1 and J is TRBJ2-2; TRBD1 was called by the table and not checked on the DNA. TRBV1 is shown as a pseudogene. The CDR3 covers 16 residues. This CDR3 reads CTSSHSGTGVTGELFF. As DNA, the CDR3 is TGCACCAGCAGCCATTCCGGGACAGGGGTTACCGGGGAGCTGTTTTTT.

V gene TRBV5-1 combines with J gene TRBJ2-7; D gene ambiguous. Germline loops: CDR1 SGHRS, CDR2 YFSETQ. Trimming pared 1 base from V and 3 bases from J, leaving 11 bases between. The CDR3 runs 14 residues. The CDR3 loop reads CASSLFAGNYEQYF. CDR3 DNA: TGCGCCAGCAGCTTGTTTGCAGGAAACTACGAGCAGTACTTC.

This chain uses TRBV6-4 with TRBJ1-4, with 7 positions matching TRBD1. Per the germline V gene, CDR1 is MRHNA and CDR2 is SNTAGT. This CDR3 region has 16 residues. V was clipped by 6 bases and J by 4 bases; unmatched bases: 11. The CDR3 DNA sequence: TGTGCCAGCAGGGGGGATCGGGACAGACATAATGAAAAACTGTTTTTT. Amino acid sequence: CASRGDRDRHNEKLFF.

The V gene is TRBV4-1, the J gene TRBJ1-6; D uncertain. Germline V gene sequence: CDR1 MGHRA, CDR2 YSYEKL. Trimming shortened V by 0 bases and J by 9 bases, and 12 bases separated the two germline ends. This CDR3 is built from 15 residues. The CDR3 DNA reads TGCGCCAGCAGCCAAGACGAGGGTAGAGGTTCACCCCTCCACTTT. This translates into CASSQDEGRGSPLHF.

The rearrangement joins TRBV27 to TRBJ1-2; the D gene is possibly TRBD1 (5 bases). The CDR3 covers 15 residues. Trimming removed 6 bases from V and 6 bases from J, with 20 bases in between. In germline, CDR1 is MNHEY, CDR2 SMNVEV (reference sequence). The CDR3 region has the DNA TGTGCCAGCAGGCCCGCGGGACGGTCTGGCAATGGCTACACCTTC. Encoded protein: CASRPAGRSGNGYTF.

The V call is TRBV10-1, the J call TRBJ2-1, with 15 bases matching TRBD2. The CDR3 contains 16 residues. Trimming removed 6 bases from V and 9 bases from J; junction bases left unmatched: 9. CDR1 is WNHNN and CDR2 is SYGVQD in the germline V gene (reference sequence). CDR3 nucleotides: TGCGCCAGCAGCCCAAGGACTAGCGGGGGGGCGAGTGAGCAGTTCTTC. This sequence encodes CASSPRTSGGASEQFF.

The rearrangement links TRBV3-1 (or the pseudogene TRBV3-2) to TRBJ2-5; 7 bases match TRBD1. CDR1 is LGHDT and CDR2 is YNNKEL in the germline V gene (reference sequence). V shed 4 bases, J shed 4 bases, and the junction held 6 bases outside the gene matches. This CDR3 comprises 14 residues. This CDR3 reads CASSLVHRGETQYF. The CDR3 nucleotides read TGTGCCAGCAGCCTAGTACACAGGGGAGAGACCCAGTACTTC.

This clone was recorded only once. The chain joins TRBV19 to TRBJ2-1; TRBD2 aligns across 7 bases. This CDR3 is 14 amino acids long. From germline, CDR1 is LNHDA and CDR2 SQIVND (reference sequence). V trimming: 5 bases; J trimming: 5 bases; junction bases outside the gene matches: 6. CDR3 protein: CASSFRRGNNEQFF. The CDR3 coding sequence is TGTGCCAGTAGTTTCCGGCGGGGGAACAATGAGCAGTTCTTC.

The V and J genes are TRBV2 and TRBJ2-7; 8 bases are a match to TRBD1. The V segment lost 3 bases and the J segment 5 bases; nucleotides outside the gene matches: 12. Germline CDR1 is SNHLY and CDR2 is FYNNEI. The CDR3 spans 16 residues. The CDR3, as DNA: TGTGCCAGCAGTGATTTGCAGGGGGCGACACGGAACGAGCAGTACTTC. It codes for CASSDLQGATRNEQYF.

This chain joins TRBV27 and TRBJ2-1; 10 positions match TRBD1. Trimming took 5 bases from V and 7 from J; bases not matched to a gene: 5. Germline values: CDR1 MNHEY, CDR2 SMNVEV (reference sequence). The length of the CDR3 is 14 residues. The chain's CDR3 is CASSRDRGFNEQFF. DNA of the CDR3: TGTGCCAGCAGTCGGGACAGGGGTTTTAATGAGCAGTTCTTC.

The V call is TRBV5-1, the J call TRBJ1-4; TRBD1 matches 9 bases. J was trimmed by 8 bases and V by 0 bases; bases with no gene match: 5. The CDR3 extends over 15 amino acids. Germline CDR1 and CDR2: SGHRS and YFSETQ. The DNA for the CDR3 is TGCGCCAGCAGCTTGGCGAGACAGGGGGTAGAAAAACTGTTTTTT. Its protein product is CASSLARQGVEKLFF. Together with reference TRBV5-1 and TRBJ1-4, the CDR3 gives the full variable domain: KAGVTQTPRYLIKTRGQQVTLSCSPISGHRSVSWYQQTPGQGLQFLFEYFSETQRNKGNFPGRFSGRQFSNSRSEMNVSTLELGDSALYLCASSLARQGVEKLFFGSGTQLSVL.

The chain couples TRBV30 to TRBJ1-3; D is possibly TRBD1 (5 bases). V shed 0 bases and J shed 2 bases, with 8 bases lying between them. The germline V gene has CDR1 GTSNPN and CDR2 SVGIG (reference sequence). The CDR3 spans 14 residues. CDR3 in amino acids: CAWSVGVPGNTIYF. The DNA of the CDR3 is TGTGCCTGGAGTGTAGGGGTTCCTGGAAACACCATATATTTT.